This passage covers 17 T cell receptor beta chains from one sample sequenced in a study of T-cell reconstitution after alpha-beta-depleted transplantation in children. Preparing the TCRbeta library involved the use of unique molecular identifiers. Via MiXCR, TCRdb re-called the PCR reads, giving one row per CDR3 protein. Found here are about 440,000 distinct CDR3 sequences, approximately 41% of them singletons; the top ten hold under 35%. This sample comprised PBMCs, obtained before TCRalphabeta/CD19-depleted stem cell transplant. These receptors came from a girl aged 2-10 years with aplastic anemia, due to receive a stem cell transplant.

This clonotype was observed a few times. This chain joins TRBV12-3 or TRBV12-4 and TRBJ2-6; 9 bases are shared with TRBD1. The CDR3 has 17 residues. The ends lost 7 bases at V and 1 base at J; junction bases unmatched: 8. The CDR3 loop reads CASTMGQGRSGANVLTF. CDR3 coding DNA: TGTGCCAGCACTATGGGACAGGGAAGGTCTGGGGCCAACGTCCTGACTTTC.

This clonotype turned up a few times. This chain links TRBV7-2 with TRBJ2-7, with D possibly TRBD1 on 6 matching bases. The CDR3 is made up of 14 amino acids. CDR1 is SGHTA and CDR2 is FQGNSA in the germline V gene. V lost 2 bases, J lost 2 bases, and 10 bases lay in between. The CDR3 nucleotides read TGTGCCAGCAGCTTAAGTACAGGGCCCTACGAGCAGTACTTC. It yields the protein CASSLSTGPYEQYF.

This chain uses TRBV7-3 with TRBJ2-2, with 9 bases identical to TRBD2. The V gene end was trimmed by 5 bases and the J gene end by 0 bases; junction bases not matched to a gene: 7. CDR3 length: 17 residues. CDR1 and CDR2 (germline): SGHTA, FQGTGA. The CDR3 coding sequence is TGTGCCAGCAGCCCCTCTCGACTAGCGGCGAACACCGGGGAGCTGTTTTTT. It translates to CASSPSRLAANTGELFF.

The sample holds a few counts of this clonotype. This chain uses TRBV30 with TRBJ2-3, with 8 nucleotides matching TRBD2. V was clipped by 0 bases and J by 3 bases; unmatched bases: 8. The CDR3 runs 16 residues. CDR1 and CDR2 (germline): GTSNPN, SVGIG (reference sequence). CDR3 residues: CAWSVVPSGLTDTQYF. CDR3 nucleotide sequence: TGTGCCTGGAGTGTAGTGCCTAGCGGGCTTACAGATACGCAGTATTTT.

V is TRBV7-8 and J is TRBJ2-1; a weak D match, TRBD2 (6 bases). Germline V gives CDR1 SGHVS, CDR2 FQNEAQ. This CDR3 is 16 amino acids long. Trimming pared 3 bases from V and 6 bases from J, leaving 18 bases between. CDR3 amino acids: CASSFMSGVLGNEQFF. The CDR3 nucleotides are TGTGCCAGCAGCTTTATGTCGGGGGTCCTCGGCAATGAGCAGTTCTTC.

This clonotype was found a few times. The rearrangement uses TRBV27 and TRBJ2-5; 9 bases are a match to TRBD2. The V gene end was trimmed by 5 bases and the J gene end by 6 bases; junction bases not matched to a gene: 10. The CDR3 runs 15 residues. CDR1 and CDR2 from the germline V gene are MNHEY and SMNVEV (reference sequence). Here the CDR3 DNA reads TGTGCCAGCAGTGATAGCGGGAGCGTGAAGAAGACCCAGTACTTC. It specifies CASSDSGSVKKTQYF.

This rearrangement joins TRBV4-1 to TRBJ2-6; D unresolved. The CDR3 is 16 amino acids. Trimming cost V 4 bases and J 0 bases, with 10 bases left between them. Looked up from germline, CDR1 is MGHRA and CDR2 is YSYEKL. Written as DNA, the CDR3 is TGCGCCAGCAGCCGGCACCACAGCTCTGGGGCCAACGTCCTGACTTTC. Its translation: CASSRHHSSGANVLTF.

The table lists this clonotype with a few counts. The chain employs TRBV12-3 or TRBV12-4 and TRBJ1-2; the match to TRBD1 covers 7 bases. The CDR3 spans 17 residues. Unmatched junction bases numbered 13, after V lost 2 bases and J lost 4 bases. The CDR3 spells CASSLISGGVRGYGYTF. The DNA of the CDR3 is TGTGCCAGCAGTTTAATATCAGGGGGGGTCAGGGGCTATGGCTACACCTTC.

The chain carries TRBV20-1 and TRBJ2-2, with a possible D match to TRBD2 (6 bases). V was shortened by 4 bases and J by 0 bases, with 9 bases between the two germline ends. There are 14 residues in the CDR3. Germline assignment: CDR1 DFQATT and CDR2 SNEGSKA (reference sequence). The CDR3 DNA reads TGCAGTGCTACTGCTAGCGCGAACACCGGGGAGCTGTTTTTT. This sequence encodes CSATASANTGELFF.

This chain links TRBV6-2 or TRBV6-3 with TRBJ2-3, with TRBD2 matching over 11 bases. Germline values: CDR1 MNHEY, CDR2 SVGEGT. V was clipped by 3 bases and J by 1 base; unmatched bases: 18. This CDR3 has 21 amino acids. CDR3 nucleotide sequence: TGTGCCAGCAGTTATTATATGCGGGGACTAGCGGACGTTCGAGGCACAGATACGCAGTATTTT. Its translation is CASSYYMRGLADVRGTDTQYF.

This clonotype was seen many times. V and J are TRBV12-3 or TRBV12-4 and TRBJ1-4, with 11 bases identical to TRBD1. V was clipped by 4 bases and J by 8 bases; unmatched bases: 3. The CDR3 is 14 amino acids. CDR3 sequence reads: CASSSDRGQEKLFF. The CDR3 nucleotides are TGTGCCAGCAGTTCGGACAGGGGGCAGGAAAAACTGTTTTTT.

This clonotype came up once. The chain carries TRBV20-1 and TRBJ1-5; TRBD1 agrees at 9 bases. With 3 bases clipped from V and 4 bases from J, the junction kept 7 bases outside the gene matches. CDR3 length equals 15 residues. Germline values: CDR1 DFQATT, CDR2 SNEGSKA (reference sequence). The CDR3 sequence: CSARETGGANQPQHF. In DNA, the CDR3 is TGCAGTGCTAGGGAAACAGGGGGCGCGAATCAGCCCCAGCATTTT.

The chain has TRBV6-1 and TRBJ2-5; TRBD1 aligns across 7 bases. Germline values: CDR1 MNHNS, CDR2 SASEGT. The junction had 1 base not matched to a gene; V was cut back by 3 bases and J by 3 bases. The CDR3 sequence is 13 residues long. The CDR3 sequence: CASSDGTEETQYF. CDR3 nucleotides: TGTGCCAGCAGTGACGGGACAGAAGAGACCCAGTACTTC.

This clonotype was counted at least ten times. The chain combines TRBV20-1 with TRBJ2-3; D might be TRBD1 (5 bases). CDR3 length: 16 amino acids. Trimming took off 2 bases at V and 5 bases at J, with 20 bases between the two ends. From germline, CDR1 is DFQATT and CDR2 SNEGSKA (reference sequence). CDR3 nucleotide sequence: TGCAGTGCTAGAATTTCGAATAACCCAGGGCGAGATACGCAGTATTTT. Amino acids: CSARISNNPGRDTQYF.

At least ten counts were recorded for this clonotype. The rearrangement uses TRBV29-1 and TRBJ2-4; D unresolved. Germline V CDR1 and CDR2: SQVTM, ANQGSEA. The CDR3 has 13 amino acids. Trimming removed 0 bases from V and 4 bases from J, with 7 bases in between. The CDR3 region has the DNA TGCAGCGTTGAAGATCCGCCTAAAAACATTCAGTACTTC. The encoded protein is CSVEDPPKNIQYF.

This rearrangement joins TRBV12-3 or TRBV12-4 to TRBJ2-3; 7 bases align to TRBD1. The ends lost 3 bases at V and 2 bases at J; junction bases unmatched: 8. There are 16 residues in the CDR3. CDR3 bases: TGTGCCAGCAGTTTCGTTTGGGACAGACTCACAGATACGCAGTATTTT. It encodes CASSFVWDRLTDTQYF.

V and J are TRBV20-1 and TRBJ2-1; no definite D call. V was pared by 5 bases and J by 12 bases, with 11 bases between. The CDR3 sequence is 10 residues long. CDR1 DFQATT and CDR2 SNEGSKA come from the germline V gene (reference sequence). CDR3 protein: CSAFKTVQFF. CDR3 DNA sequence: TGCAGTGCTTTCAAAACAGTGCAGTTCTTC.